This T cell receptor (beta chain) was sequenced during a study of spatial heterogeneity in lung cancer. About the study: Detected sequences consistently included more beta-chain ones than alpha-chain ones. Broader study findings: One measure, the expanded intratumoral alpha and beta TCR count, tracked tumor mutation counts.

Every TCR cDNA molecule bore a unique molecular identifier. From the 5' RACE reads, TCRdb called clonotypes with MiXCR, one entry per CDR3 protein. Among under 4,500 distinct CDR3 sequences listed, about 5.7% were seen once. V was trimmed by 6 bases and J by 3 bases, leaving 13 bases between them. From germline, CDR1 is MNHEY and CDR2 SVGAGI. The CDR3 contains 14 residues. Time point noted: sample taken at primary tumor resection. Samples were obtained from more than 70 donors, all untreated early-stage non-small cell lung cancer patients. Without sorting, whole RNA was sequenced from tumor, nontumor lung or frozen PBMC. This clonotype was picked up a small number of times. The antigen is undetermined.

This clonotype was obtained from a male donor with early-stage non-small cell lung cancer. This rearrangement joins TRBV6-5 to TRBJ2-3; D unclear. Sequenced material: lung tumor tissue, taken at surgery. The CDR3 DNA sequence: TGTGCCAGCAGCCTTACATCCCCGACAGATACGCAGTATTTT. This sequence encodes CASSLTSPTDTQYF.